The rows below give T cell receptor beta chains drawn from one sample of a study of blood T cell repertoires in COVID-19. Measured with immunoSEQ multiplex PCR; TCRdb has only the in-frame clones, and not every one. The repertoire has some 170,000 clones, roughly 88% of them found once; the top ten carry around 7%. The material sequenced was peripheral blood. The receptors were sampled from a woman between 35 and 50 years old with COVID-19, enrolled during active disease. CDR3s include the opening cysteine and the closing phenylalanine or tryptophan. D genes are given only for firm matches. Some rows have no size entry. The others give once, few or many, or a class for an expanded clone.

v_gene	d_gene	abundance	j_gene	CDR3nt	CDR3aa
TRBV11-2	TRBD1	few	TRBJ1-2	TGTGCCAGCAGCTCGACAGGGGGCCTCTCTGGCTACACCTTC	CASSSTGGLSGYTF
TRBV11-3	TRBD1	NA	TRBJ2-7	TGTGCCAGCAGCTTAGACCGGACAGGGAGCCACGAGCAGTACTTC	CASSLDRTGSHEQYF
TRBV3-1/TRBV3-2	TRBD2	once	TRBJ2-7	TGTGCCAGCAGCCAAGTAGCGGGGGGGCCTCTCCTCTTC	CASSQVAGGPLLF
TRBV19	TRBD1	once	TRBJ1-5	TGTGCCGGACGACAGGGAGATCAGCCCCAGCATTTT	CAGRQGDQPQHF
TRBV9	NA	NA	TRBJ2-7	TGTGCCAGCAGCGTAGAGGGGCACGAGCAGTACTTC	CASSVEGHEQYF
TRBV5-1	TRBD1	few	TRBJ1-1	TGCGCCAGCAGCTTGGCCTCTCGGTCGGACAGGGGGGTTTTCTTT	CASSLASRSDRGVFF
TRBV9	NA	once	TRBJ2-7	TGTGCCAGCAGCGTAGTCCCGGGAGACGAGCAGTACTTC	CASSVVPGDEQYF
TRBV29-1	NA	NA	TRBJ2-3	TGCAGCGTTGTAAGGGGTAGAGATACGCAGTATTTT	CSVVRGRDTQYF
TRBV5-1	TRBD1	NA	TRBJ2-1	TGCGCCAGCAGCTTGGCCCGGACAGGGGCTTTTTACAATGAGCAGTTCTTC	CASSLARTGAFYNEQFF
TRBV18	NA	NA	TRBJ2-7	TGTGCCAGCTCACCGATTGGAGGGGGCGTTGGGAACGAGCAGTACTTC	CASSPIGGGVGNEQYF
TRBV12-3/TRBV12-4	NA	NA	TRBJ2-1	TGTGCCAGCAGTTTAGTCGTCGGGAATGAGCAGTTCTTC	CASSLVVGNEQFF
TRBV5-4	TRBD2	NA	TRBJ2-5	TGTGCCAGCAGGACTAGCGGGCTAATGAAAGAGACCCAGTACTTC	CASRTSGLMKETQYF
TRBV5-6	TRBD2	NA	TRBJ2-7	TGTGCCAGCAGCTCACCGACTAGCCTGGGGACCTACGAGCAGTACTTC	CASSSPTSLGTYEQYF
TRBV4-2	NA	many	TRBJ2-7	TGTGCCAGCAGCCAAGAGGAGGGGGGGCCGTCCTACGAGCAGTACTTC	CASSQEEGGPSYEQYF
TRBV24-1	TRBD2	NA	TRBJ2-5	TGTGCCACCAGTGATGCCGGCACTAGCGGGCAAGAGACCCAGTACTTC	CATSDAGTSGQETQYF
TRBV2	TRBD1	NA	TRBJ1-6	TGTGCCAGCGGAATCCGGGACAGTAATTCACCCCTCCACTTT	CASGIRDSNSPLHF
TRBV11-2	NA	NA	TRBJ2-5	TGTGCCAGCAGTCCCTCGGGGCGGGGCGAGACCCAGTACTTC	CASSPSGRGETQYF
TRBV6-6	NA	NA	TRBJ1-5	TGTGCCAGCACCCTCAGGGAGGGGGAGCCCCAGCATTTT	CASTLREGEPQHF
TRBV10-3	NA	NA	TRBJ2-6	TGTGCCATCAGTGAGTCGGACAGCTCTGGGGCCAACGTCCTGACTTTC	CAISESDSSGANVLTF
TRBV6-5	NA	few	TRBJ1-1	TGTGCCGGAAAATCAGGGAACACTGAAGCTTTCTTT	CAGKSGNTEAFF
TRBV18	TRBD1	once	TRBJ1-5	TGTGCCAGCTCCCTTTCTCGGGACAGGGATCAGCCCCAGCATTTT	CASSLSRDRDQPQHF
TRBV7-2	NA	NA	TRBJ1-3	TGTGCCAGCAGCTTAAGTCACATTTACTCTGGAAACACCATATATTTT	CASSLSHIYSGNTIYF
TRBV9	NA	NA	TRBJ2-7	TGTGCCAGCAGCGAGGGGAGGGAGCAGTACTTC	CASSEGREQYF
TRBV19	TRBD2	NA	TRBJ2-1	TGTGCCAGTAGGAAACTAGCGGGGGCTAACTCCTACAATGAGCAGTTCTTC	CASRKLAGANSYNEQFF
TRBV3-1/TRBV3-2	TRBD2	NA	TRBJ2-3	TGTGCCAGCAGCCAAGACCCTAGCGGGTACTCAGATACGCAGTATTTT	CASSQDPSGYSDTQYF
TRBV3-1/TRBV3-2	NA	NA	TRBJ1-2	TGTGCCAGCAGCCAAGATCAGGGGCGGTACGGCTACACCTTC	CASSQDQGRYGYTF
TRBV28	NA	NA	TRBJ2-6	TGTGCCAGCACCCCCGGGGAAACTGGGGCCAACGTCCTGACTTTC	CASTPGETGANVLTF
TRBV29-1	TRBD2	NA	TRBJ2-1	TGCAGCGCGATTGGTAGCGGGGGGGCCTCTGAGCAGTTCTTC	CSAIGSGGASEQFF
TRBV12-5	TRBD1	NA	TRBJ1-2	TGTGCTAGTATGGGAACAGGGGACCGCGTCAACTATGGCTACACCTTC	CASMGTGDRVNYGYTF
TRBV18	NA	NA	TRBJ2-1	TGTGCCAGCTCGGACCCTCAGGGGACAATGAGGCAGTTCTTC	CASSDPQGTMRQFF
TRBV5-1	NA	NA	TRBJ1-5	TGCGCCAGCAGCTTGGACGGTCTCAATCAGCCCCAGCATTTT	CASSLDGLNQPQHF
TRBV7-8	TRBD1	NA	TRBJ1-2	TGTGCCAGCAGCTACCGGACAGGGGGCGCGGCTGGCTACACCTTC	CASSYRTGGAAGYTF
TRBV7-3	NA	NA	TRBJ2-5	TGTGCCAGCAGCTCGACGGGAGCCCAAGAGACCCAGTACTTC	CASSSTGAQETQYF
TRBV11-2	TRBD1	NA	TRBJ1-5	TGTGCCAGCAGCCTACAGGGGGCTGGCAATCAGCCCCAGCATTTT	CASSLQGAGNQPQHF
TRBV19	TRBD1	NA	TRBJ1-5	TGTGCCAGTAGTCCGCGACAGGGCGACCTTAGCAATCAGCCCCAGCATTTT	CASSPRQGDLSNQPQHF
TRBV7-9	NA	once	TRBJ2-1	TGTGCCAGCTCTGTTTCAGGCCCGAAGAATGAGCAGTTCTTC	CASSVSGPKNEQFF
TRBV19	NA	NA	TRBJ2-7	TGTGCCAGTAGTATGAGCGAGGCCAACGAGCAGTACTTC	CASSMSEANEQYF
TRBV24-1	NA	NA	TRBJ2-7	TGTGCCACCAGTGACCCCGGGGGCGGGAGCTCCTACGAGCAGTACTTC	CATSDPGGGSSYEQYF
TRBV4-1	NA	NA	TRBJ2-1	TGCGCCAGCAGCCAGGCGACCTCGACAGTACTCTACAATGAGCAGTTCTTC	CASSQATSTVLYNEQFF
TRBV7-9	TRBD1	once	TRBJ2-7	TGTGCCAGCAGTGCCGGGACAGGGACTGGCTACGAGCAGTACTTC	CASSAGTGTGYEQYF
TRBV28	TRBD2	once	TRBJ2-3	TGTGCCAGCAGTCCTTGGGGACTAGCGGGCACAGATACGCAGTATTTT	CASSPWGLAGTDTQYF
TRBV28	NA	NA	TRBJ2-6	TGTGCCAGCAGTCTCGTGGGCAGCTCTGGGGCCAACGTCCTGACTTTC	CASSLVGSSGANVLTF
TRBV5-1	NA	few	TRBJ1-6	TGCGCCAGCAGCTTCACAGGGCCTCTTTCACCCCTCCACTTT	CASSFTGPLSPLHF
TRBV5-1	TRBD1	once	TRBJ1-5	TGCGCCAGCAGCTTCCGCGGACAGGGGGTCAATCAGCCCCAGCATTTT	CASSFRGQGVNQPQHF
TRBV3-1/TRBV3-2	NA	NA	TRBJ2-7	TGTGCCAGCAGCCAATTTGGCCTAGATTACGAGCAGTACTTC	CASSQFGLDYEQYF
TRBV5-1	NA	NA	TRBJ2-1	TGCGCCAGCCTTTCGGGAGAGCTTTACAATGAGCAGTTCTTC	CASLSGELYNEQFF
TRBV15	TRBD1	NA	TRBJ1-4	TGTGCCACCAGCAGAGACCCGGGACAGGGCGAAAAACTGTTTTTT	CATSRDPGQGEKLFF
TRBV10-2	TRBD1	NA	TRBJ1-2	TGCGCCAGCAGCGTACAGGGGGCGCTGGGCTACACCTTC	CASSVQGALGYTF